This TCR beta chain stems from a study of OX40 agonist ivuxolimab in advanced cancers. Background on the study: The study gave patients intravenous ivuxolimab at 0.01 to 10 mg/kg every 2 weeks. Aged roughly 23 to 90 with a mean of 60 years, they were approximately 80% male.

General study findings and limits: Both CD4+ and CD8+ T cell populations in blood had undergone clonal expansion by week 6 at 0.1 to 3.0 mg/kg.

The table came from immunoSEQ multiplex PCR; TCRdb's copy has only in-frame clones and leaves some out. The sample has over 150,000 clones; 94% are singletons. A note on this clone: Its specificity is not known.

Germline V gene lookup returns CDR1 MNHEY and CDR2 SVGAGI. The CDR3 has 14 amino acids. Unmatched junction bases numbered 1, after V lost 6 bases and J lost 1 base. The TCR sequence derives from an adult with an advanced solid tumor such as melanoma, head and neck, liver or kidney cancer. The chain joins TRBV6-5 to TRBJ2-2; 8 bases agree with TRBD1. The sequenced sample was CD4+ or CD8+ T cells sorted from blood, obtained in a trial of the OX40 agonist ivuxolimab. The CDR3 region is CASSGTGNTGELFF. The CDR3 DNA reads as TGTGCCAGCAGCGGGACAGGGAACACCGGGGAGCTGTTTTTT.